This T cell receptor beta chain was captured by sequencing in a study of T-cell reconstitution after alpha-beta-depleted transplantation in children. Unique molecular identifiers were incorporated during preparation of the TCRbeta library. TCRdb passed the PCR reads through MiXCR, listing each CDR3 protein once. The sample has over 200,000 distinct CDR3 sequences, 8.4% seen once. This clonotype was detected a few times. This clonotype originated in a male patient aged 2-15 years who had a stem cell transplant for acute myeloid leukemia, so the T cells may come from the graft donor. The source material was PBMCs, mostly from graft donor cells, sampled 360 days after TCRalphabeta/CD19-depleted stem cell transplant.

The CDR3, as DNA: TGTGCCAGCAGCGTTTTCGAGATCTCTGGGGCCAACGTCCTGACTTTC. Protein product: CASSVFEISGANVLTF. This rearrangement joins TRBV14 to TRBJ2-6; D is unresolved. V lost 5 bases, J lost 0 bases, and 11 bases lay in between. The CDR3 sequence is 16 residues long. The germline CDR1 and CDR2 sequences are SGHDN and FVKESK.